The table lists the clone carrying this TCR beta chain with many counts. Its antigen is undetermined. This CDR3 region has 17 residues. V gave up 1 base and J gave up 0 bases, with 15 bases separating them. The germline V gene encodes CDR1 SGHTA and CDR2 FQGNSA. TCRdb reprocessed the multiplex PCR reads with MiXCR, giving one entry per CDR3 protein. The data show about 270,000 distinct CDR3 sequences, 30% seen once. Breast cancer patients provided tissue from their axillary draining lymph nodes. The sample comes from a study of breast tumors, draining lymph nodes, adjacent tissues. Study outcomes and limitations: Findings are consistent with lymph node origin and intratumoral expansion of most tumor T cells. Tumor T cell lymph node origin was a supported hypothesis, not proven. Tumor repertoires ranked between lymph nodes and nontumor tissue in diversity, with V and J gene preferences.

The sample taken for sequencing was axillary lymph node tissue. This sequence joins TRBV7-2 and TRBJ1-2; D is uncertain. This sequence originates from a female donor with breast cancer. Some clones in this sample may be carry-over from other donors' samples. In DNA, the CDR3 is TGTGCCAGCAGCTTAGGGGCAGGAGAGGGAGCTAACTATGGCTACACCTTC. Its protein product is CASSLGAGEGANYGYTF.